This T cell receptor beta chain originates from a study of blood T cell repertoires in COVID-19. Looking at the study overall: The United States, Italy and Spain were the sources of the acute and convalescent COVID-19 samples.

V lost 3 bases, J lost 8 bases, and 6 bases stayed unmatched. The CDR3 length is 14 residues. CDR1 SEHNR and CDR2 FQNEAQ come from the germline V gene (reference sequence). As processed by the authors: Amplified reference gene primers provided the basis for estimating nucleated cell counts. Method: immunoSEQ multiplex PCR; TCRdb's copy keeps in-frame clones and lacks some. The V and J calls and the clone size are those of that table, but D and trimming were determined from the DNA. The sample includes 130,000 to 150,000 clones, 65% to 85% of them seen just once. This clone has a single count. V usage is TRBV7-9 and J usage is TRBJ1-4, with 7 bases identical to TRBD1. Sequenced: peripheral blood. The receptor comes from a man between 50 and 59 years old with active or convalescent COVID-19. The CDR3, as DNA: TGTGCCAGCAGCTTGGCAGGGGGAAGCGAAAAACTGTTTTTT. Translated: CASSLAGGSEKLFF. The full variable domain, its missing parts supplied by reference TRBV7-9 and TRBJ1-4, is DTGVSQNPRHKITKRGQNVTFRCDPISEHNRLYWYRQTLGQGPEFLTYFQNEAQLEKSRLLSDRFSAERPKGSFSTLEIQRTEQGDSAMYLCASSLAGGSEKLFFGSGTQLSVL.